The source of this T cell receptor beta chain is a study of spatial heterogeneity in lung cancer. Overall study context: Counts of TCR transcripts in tumor regions correlated strongly with a matched bulk RNA-seq T cell module score. Study-level results: Within tumors, counts of expanded alpha and beta TCRs tracked tumor mutation counts. Tracking of ubiquitous and regional nonsynonymous mutations by counts of ubiquitous and regional expanded TCRs, respectively, was seen.

Remarks on this clonotype: The antigen is undetermined.

Every molecule of TCR cDNA had its own unique molecular identifier. TCRdb used MiXCR to reprocess the 5' RACE reads, holding one entry per CDR3 protein. The profile shows fewer than 20,000 distinct CDR3 sequences, approximately 5% of them singletons. This sample's time point: sample taken at primary tumor resection. The donors, around 72 patients with untreated early-stage non-small cell lung cancer, provided the samples. The sequence was collected from a female donor with early-stage non-small cell lung cancer. The sequencing here drew on lung tumor tissue, taken at surgery.

CDR3 sequence (DNA): TGTGCCAGCTCACCAGGGCGGGAGGCGGTCGAGCAGTACTTC. Translation: CASSPGREAVEQYF. The rearrangement links TRBV18 to TRBJ2-7, with TRBD2 matching over 8 bases. The germline CDR1 and CDR2 sequences are KGHSH and LQKENI. Trimming cost V 2 bases and J 6 bases; bases outside gene matches: 6. This CDR3 comprises 14 residues.